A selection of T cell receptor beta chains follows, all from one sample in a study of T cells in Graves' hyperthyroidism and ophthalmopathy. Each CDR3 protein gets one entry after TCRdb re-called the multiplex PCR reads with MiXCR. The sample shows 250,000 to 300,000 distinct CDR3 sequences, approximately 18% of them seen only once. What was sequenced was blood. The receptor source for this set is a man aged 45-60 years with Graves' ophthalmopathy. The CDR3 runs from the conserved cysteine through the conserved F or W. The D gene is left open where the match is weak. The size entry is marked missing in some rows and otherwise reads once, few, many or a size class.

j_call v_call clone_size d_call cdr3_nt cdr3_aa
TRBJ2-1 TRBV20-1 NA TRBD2 TGCAGTGCTACGGCGATTAGCGGGAGTCGGAAAGAGCAGTTCTTC CSATAISGSRKEQFF
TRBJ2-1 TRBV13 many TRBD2 TGTGCCAGCAGCCTACTAGCGGGAGGGTATGAGCAGTTCTTC CASSLLAGGYEQFF
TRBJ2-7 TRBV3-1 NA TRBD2 TGTGCCAGCAGCCAGAGCGGGAGGGCCGCCGAGCAGTACTTC CASSQSGRAAEQYF
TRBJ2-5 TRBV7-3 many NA TGTGCCAGCAGCTTAATGCCTAGCGAGGAGACCCAGTACTTC CASSLMPSEETQYF
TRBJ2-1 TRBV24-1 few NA TGTGCCACCAGTGAACTAAGTTCCTACAATGAGCAGTTCTTC CATSELSSYNEQFF
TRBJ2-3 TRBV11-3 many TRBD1 TGTGCCAGCAGCTTAAGGGGGGACAGGGAGGCAGATACGCAGTATTTT CASSLRGDREADTQYF
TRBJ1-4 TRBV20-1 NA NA TGCAGTGCTCGGGACTTTGGCAGGGGAGAGGAAAAACTGTTTTTT CSARDFGRGEEKLFF
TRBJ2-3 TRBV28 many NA TGTGCCAGCAGTGGCACCCAGGGATGGTCAGATACGCAGTATTTT CASSGTQGWSDTQYF
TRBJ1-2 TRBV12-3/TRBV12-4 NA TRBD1 TGTGCCAGCAGACTCACAGGGGGAGATAACCCTTTCTATGGCTACACCTTC CASRLTGGDNPFYGYTF
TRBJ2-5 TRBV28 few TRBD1 TGTGCCAGCAGCCGGGGTTTCCCAACCTTGGACAGGGGGAGAGGGGAGACCCAGTACTTC CASSRGFPTLDRGRGETQYF
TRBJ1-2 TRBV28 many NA TGTGCCAGCAGAAGCAGGTCCGACTATGGCTACACCTTC CASRSRSDYGYTF
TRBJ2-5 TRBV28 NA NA TGTGCCAGCAGTTTAACTCTAGAGACCCAGTACTTC CASSLTLETQYF
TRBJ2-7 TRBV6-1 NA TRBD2 TGTGCCAGCACATCTAGCGGGAGCTACGAGCAGTACTTC CASTSSGSYEQYF
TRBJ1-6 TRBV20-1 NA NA TGCAGTGCTAGAGCGGCAGGGGTGTCCTATAATTCACCCCTCCACTTT CSARAAGVSYNSPLHF
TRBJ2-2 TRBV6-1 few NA TGTGCCAGCAGTGAAAGGTCGACGGGGAACACCGGGGAGCTGTTTTTT CASSERSTGNTGELFF
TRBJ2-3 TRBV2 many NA TGTGCCAGCAGAGGGGGTACGAGCACAGATACGCAGTATTTT CASRGGTSTDTQYF
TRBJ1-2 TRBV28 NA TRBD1 TGTGCCAGCAGTCCCGGGACAGGGACCCTCTATGGCTACACCTTC CASSPGTGTLYGYTF
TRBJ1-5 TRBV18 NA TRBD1 TGTGCCAGCTCACCGACAGGGGAAGGTCAGCCCCAGCATTTT CASSPTGEGQPQHF
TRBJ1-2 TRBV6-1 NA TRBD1 TGTGCCAGCAGTGCCTCCGGGACAGTAGATGGCTACATCTTC CASSASGTVDGYIF
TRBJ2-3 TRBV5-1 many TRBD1 TGCGCCAGCAGCAGACAGGGGCCCTCATCCGCTAGCACAGATACGCAGTATTTT CASSRQGPSSASTDTQYF
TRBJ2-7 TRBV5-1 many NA TGCGCCAGCAGCTTGGAGCAGGGCTACGAGCAGTACTTC CASSLEQGYEQYF
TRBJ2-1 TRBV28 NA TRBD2 TGTGCCAGCAGTCAGACCGGGAGGGCTCCGTTCTTC CASSQTGRAPFF
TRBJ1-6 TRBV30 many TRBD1 TGTGCCTGGAGCGCAGCAGGGGGTTCACCCCTCCACTTT CAWSAAGGSPLHF
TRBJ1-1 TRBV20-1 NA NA TGCAGTGCTAGAACGACAGGTGGGAACACTGAAGCTTTCTTT CSARTTGGNTEAFF
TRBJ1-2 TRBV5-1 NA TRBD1 TGCGCCAGCAGCATGACTACAGGGGGTACTAACTATGGCTACACCTTC CASSMTTGGTNYGYTF
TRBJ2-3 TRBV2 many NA TGTGCCAGCAGTGACGACCGGACGGGAATAAGCACAGATACGCAGTATTTT CASSDDRTGISTDTQYF
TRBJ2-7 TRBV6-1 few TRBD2 TGTGCCAGCAGTAGACTGCCTAGCGGGATAGGGCAGTACTTC CASSRLPSGIGQYF
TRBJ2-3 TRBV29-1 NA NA TGCAGCGTTGAAGTCAGCCCGGCAGATACGCAGTATTTT CSVEVSPADTQYF
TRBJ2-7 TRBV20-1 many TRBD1 TGCAGTGCTCGGCCGGGACAGGGGAATCGGGAGCAGTACTTC CSARPGQGNREQYF
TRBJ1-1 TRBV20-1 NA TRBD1 TGCAGTGCTACCACGTTAGGGGGCAGGTCTGAAGCTTTCTTT CSATTLGGRSEAFF
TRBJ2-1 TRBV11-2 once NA TGTGCCAGCAGCGGCACGAGCTCCTACAATGAGCAGTTCTTC CASSGTSSYNEQFF
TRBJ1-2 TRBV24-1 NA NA TGTGCCACCAGTGATTTGTCCAGGAGCTATGGCTACACCTTC CATSDLSRSYGYTF
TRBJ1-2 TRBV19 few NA TGTGCCAGTGGGACCCAAACTGGCGGCTACACCTTC CASGTQTGGYTF
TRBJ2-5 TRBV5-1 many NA TGCGCCAGCAGCTTGGGGGCCGTCTTCGGAGAGACCCAGTACTTC CASSLGAVFGETQYF
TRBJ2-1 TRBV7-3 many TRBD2 TGTGCCAGCAGCTCCGGGACTAGTCCTCATGAGCAGTTCTTC CASSSGTSPHEQFF
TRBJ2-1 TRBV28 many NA TGTGCCACCCTCGGGTGGGGGGCACTTAATGAGCAGTTCTTC CATLGWGALNEQFF
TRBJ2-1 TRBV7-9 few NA TGTGCCAGCAGCTTACGGTCGGCTACACCCTCCTACAATGAGCAGTTCTTC CASSLRSATPSYNEQFF
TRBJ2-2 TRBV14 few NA TGTGCCAGCAGCCAAGCTATTTTGGCTGGGGAGCTGTTTTTT CASSQAILAGELFF
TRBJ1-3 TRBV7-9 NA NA TGTGCCAGCAGCCTAAACCGGGAGCTAGGCACCATATATTTT CASSLNRELGTIYF
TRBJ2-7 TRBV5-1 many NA TGCGCCAGCAGCTCGACAGTTTCCACCTACGAGCAGTACTTC CASSSTVSTYEQYF
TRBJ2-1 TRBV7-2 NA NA TGTGCCAGCAGCCGGAGTGAAGGTTGGAATGAGCAGTTCTTC CASSRSEGWNEQFF
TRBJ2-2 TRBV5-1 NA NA TGCGCCAGCACGGAGCAGCTCACCGGGGAGCTGTTTTTT CASTEQLTGELFF
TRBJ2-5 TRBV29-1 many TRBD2 TGCAGCGTAGTGACTAGCGAGAAGACCCAGTACTTC CSVVTSEKTQYF
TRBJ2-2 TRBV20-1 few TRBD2 TGCAGTGCTAGAGTTGCGGGAGCGAACACCGGGGAGCTGTTTTTT CSARVAGANTGELFF
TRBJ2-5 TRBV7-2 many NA TGTGCCAGCAGCTTAACAGGGTTGGTGACCCAGTACTTC CASSLTGLVTQYF
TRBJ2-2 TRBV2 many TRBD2 TGTGCCAGGACGGGACTAGCGGGCGGTAACACCGGGGAGCTGTTTTTT CARTGLAGGNTGELFF
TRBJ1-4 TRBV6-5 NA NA TGTGCCAGCAGTTACGACAGTTGGGATGAAAAACTGTTTTTT CASSYDSWDEKLFF
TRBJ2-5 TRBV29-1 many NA TGCAGCGTTGAGTTCGGCCACGGGGAGACCCAGTACTTC CSVEFGHGETQYF
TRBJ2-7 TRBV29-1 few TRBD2 TGCAGCGTCGGCGTGGGACTAGCCTACGAGCAGTACTTC CSVGVGLAYEQYF